This T cell receptor beta chain emerged from a study of blood T cell repertoires in COVID-19. Study at large: Sample material is recorded as cDNA or gDNA derived from T cells, B-cell-depleted T cells, or PBMCs.

The repertoire was sequenced with immunoSEQ multiplex PCR; TCRdb's copy has only in-frame clones and lacks some. Of a few hundred thousand clones in the sample, around four fifths are singletons; the top ten hold over 4.5%. The clonotype comes from a man in his fifties or sixties who had recovered from COVID-19. Sequencing input: peripheral blood.

The chain's CDR3 is CASSYRVAGQETQYF. The CDR3 DNA reads TGTGCCAGCAGTTACAGGGTAGCGGGCCAAGAGACCCAGTACTTC. The rearrangement links TRBV6-6 to TRBJ2-5, with 7 bases fitting TRBD2. The CDR3 loop spans 15 amino acids. With 2 bases clipped from V and 1 base from J, the junction kept 4 bases outside the gene matches. Germline-derived CDR1 and CDR2 are MNHNY and SVGAGI (reference sequence).